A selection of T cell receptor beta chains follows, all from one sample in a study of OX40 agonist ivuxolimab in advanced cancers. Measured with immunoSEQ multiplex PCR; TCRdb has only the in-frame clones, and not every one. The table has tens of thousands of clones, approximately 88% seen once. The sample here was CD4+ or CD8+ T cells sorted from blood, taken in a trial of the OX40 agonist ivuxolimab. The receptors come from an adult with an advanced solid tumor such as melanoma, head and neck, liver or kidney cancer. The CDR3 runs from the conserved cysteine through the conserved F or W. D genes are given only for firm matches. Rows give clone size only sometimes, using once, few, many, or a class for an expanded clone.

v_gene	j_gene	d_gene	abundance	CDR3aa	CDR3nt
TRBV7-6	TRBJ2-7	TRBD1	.	CASSLTGQGAEQYF	TGTGCCAGCAGCTTAACGGGACAGGGGGCAGAGCAGTACTTC
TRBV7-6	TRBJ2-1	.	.	CASSLQASGPSSEQFF	TGTGCCAGCAGCTTACAGGCCAGCGGGCCCTCCAGCGAGCAGTTCTTC
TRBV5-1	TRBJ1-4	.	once	CASSLEDSVTNEKLFF	TGCGCCAGCAGCTTAGAAGACAGCGTAACTAATGAAAAACTGTTTTTT
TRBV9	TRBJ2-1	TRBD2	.	CASSVVGTSGFNEQFF	TGTGCCAGCAGCGTAGTGGGGACTAGCGGATTCAATGAGCAGTTCTTC
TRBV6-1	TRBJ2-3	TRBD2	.	CAGMTSAGTDTQYF	TGTGCCGGGATGACTAGCGCTGGCACAGATACGCAGTATTTT
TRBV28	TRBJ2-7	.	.	CASNTESSYEQYF	TGTGCCAGCAACACAGAGAGCTCCTACGAGCAGTACTTC
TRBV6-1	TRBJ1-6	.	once	CASHNYNSPLHF	TGTGCCAGCCACAACTATAATTCACCCCTCCACTTT
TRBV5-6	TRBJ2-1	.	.	CASSFPRASGSYNEQFF	TGTGCCAGCAGCTTCCCCCGTGCGAGCGGTTCCTACAATGAGCAGTTCTTC
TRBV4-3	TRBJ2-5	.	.	CASSQDLASEQETQYF	TGCGCCAGCAGCCAAGATTTGGCGTCGGAACAAGAGACCCAGTACTTC
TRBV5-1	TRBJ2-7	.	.	CASRPGTHISYEQYF	TGCGCCAGCAGACCCGGGACACACATATCCTACGAGCAGTACTTC
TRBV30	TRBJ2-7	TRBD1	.	CAWRPTGGEQYF	TGTGCCTGGAGGCCTACAGGGGGCGAGCAGTACTTC
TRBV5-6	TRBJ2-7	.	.	CASSLDYEQYF	TGTGCCAGCAGCTTGGACTACGAGCAGTACTTC
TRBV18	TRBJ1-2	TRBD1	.	CASSPLTGESGYTF	TGTGCCAGCTCACCCTTGACAGGGGAGTCTGGCTACACCTTC
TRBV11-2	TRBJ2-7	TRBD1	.	CASSSTGAGEQYF	TGTGCCAGCAGCTCAACAGGGGCAGGGGAGCAGTACTTC
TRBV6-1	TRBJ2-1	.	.	CASSDQGRSEQFF	TGTGCCAGCAGTGATCAGGGCCGATCGGAGCAGTTCTTC
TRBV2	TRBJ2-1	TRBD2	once	CASSEGREWEEQFF	TGTGCCAGCAGTGAGGGGCGGGAGTGGGAAGAGCAGTTCTTC